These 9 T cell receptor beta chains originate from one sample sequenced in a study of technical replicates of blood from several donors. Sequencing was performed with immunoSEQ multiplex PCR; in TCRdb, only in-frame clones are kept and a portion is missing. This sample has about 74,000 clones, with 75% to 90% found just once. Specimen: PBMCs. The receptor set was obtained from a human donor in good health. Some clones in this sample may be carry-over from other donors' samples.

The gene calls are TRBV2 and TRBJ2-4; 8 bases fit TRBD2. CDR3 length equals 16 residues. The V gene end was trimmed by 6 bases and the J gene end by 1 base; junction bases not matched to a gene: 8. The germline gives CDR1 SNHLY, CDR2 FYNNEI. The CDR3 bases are TGTGCCAGCAGAATTAGCGGGACTGGGGCCAAAAACATTCAGTACTTC. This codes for CASRISGTGAKNIQYF. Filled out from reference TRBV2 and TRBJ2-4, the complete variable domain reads EPEVTQTPSHQVTQMGQEVILRCVPISNHLYFYWYRQILGQKVEFLVSFYNNEISEKSEIFDDQFSVERPDGSNFTLKIRSTKLEDSAMYFCASRISGTGAKNIQYFGAGTRLSVL.

CDR3 sequence (DNA): TGTGCCAGCAGTGATTTCGGGACTAGCGGGAGATCCGGGGAGCTGTTTTTT. Translation gives CASSDFGTSGRSGELFF. The genes are TRBV6-1 and TRBJ2-2, with 14 positions matching TRBD2. Germline CDR1 reads MNHNS; CDR2 reads SASEGT. After removal of 3 bases from V and 6 bases from J, the junction contained 6 bases not matched to a gene. There are 17 residues in the CDR3.

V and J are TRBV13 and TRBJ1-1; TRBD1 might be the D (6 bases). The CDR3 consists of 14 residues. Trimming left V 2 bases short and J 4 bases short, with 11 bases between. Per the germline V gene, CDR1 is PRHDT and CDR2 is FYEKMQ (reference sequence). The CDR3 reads CASSLQGGLTEAFF. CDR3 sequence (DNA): TGTGCCAGCAGCTTACAAGGGGGTCTCACTGAAGCTTTCTTT.

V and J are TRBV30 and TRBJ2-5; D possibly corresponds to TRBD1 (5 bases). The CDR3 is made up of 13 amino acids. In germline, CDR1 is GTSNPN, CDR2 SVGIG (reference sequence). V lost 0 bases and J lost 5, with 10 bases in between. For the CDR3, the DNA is TGTGCCTGGAGTGTCCAGGGTACGGAGACCCAGTACTTC. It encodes CAWSVQGTETQYF.

CDR3 coding DNA: TGTGCCAGCAGCCCCGGGGTAGCGGGGCACCAAGAGACCCAGTACTTC. Residues: CASSPGVAGHQETQYF. The rearrangement uses TRBV4-2 and TRBJ2-5, with 8 bases aligning to TRBD2. The V segment lost 4 bases and the J segment 0 bases; nucleotides outside the gene matches: 7. The CDR3 is 16 residues long. Germline values: CDR1 LGHNA, CDR2 YNFKEQ.

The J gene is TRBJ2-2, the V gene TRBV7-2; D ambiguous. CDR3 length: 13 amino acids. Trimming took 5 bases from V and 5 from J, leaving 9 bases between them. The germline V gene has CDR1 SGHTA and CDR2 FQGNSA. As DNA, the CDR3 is TGTGCCAGCAGCCCTTTCGTGACCGGGGAGCTGTTTTTT. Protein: CASSPFVTGELFF.

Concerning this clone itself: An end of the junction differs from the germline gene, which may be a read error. CDR3 amino acids: CASSLTSGGFTDTQYF. As DNA, the CDR3 is TGTGCCAGCAGCCTAACTAGCGGGGGTTTTACAGATACGCAGTATTTT. The chain is built from TRBV7-3 and TRBJ2-3; 11 bases line up with TRBD2. The germline V gene encodes CDR1 SGHTA and CDR2 FQGTGA. The CDR3 runs 16 residues.

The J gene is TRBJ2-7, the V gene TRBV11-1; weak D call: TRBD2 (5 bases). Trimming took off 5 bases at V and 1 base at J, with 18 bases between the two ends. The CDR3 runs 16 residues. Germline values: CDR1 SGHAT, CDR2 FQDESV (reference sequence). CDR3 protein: CASSMGSQTVSYEQYF. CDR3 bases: TGTGCCAGCAGCATGGGGAGTCAGACTGTTTCCTACGAGCAGTACTTC.

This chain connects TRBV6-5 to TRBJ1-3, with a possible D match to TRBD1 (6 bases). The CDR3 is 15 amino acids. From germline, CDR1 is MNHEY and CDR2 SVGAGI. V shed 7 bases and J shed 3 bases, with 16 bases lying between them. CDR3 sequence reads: CASTRLQGLGNTIYF. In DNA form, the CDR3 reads TGTGCCAGCACCAGACTACAGGGTCTTGGAAACACCATATATTTT.